This passage covers 5 T cell receptor beta chains from one sample sequenced in a study of blood T cell repertoires in COVID-19. TCRdb keeps only in-frame clones here, not all; method: immunoSEQ multiplex PCR. Of some 500,000 clones in the sample, roughly 91% were seen once. Sequenced sample: peripheral blood. The receptors stem from a woman aged 45-59 years with COVID-19, enrolled during active disease.

V is TRBV19 and J is TRBJ1-5, with no clear D. Deletions cut 9 bases from V and 5 bases from J, with 8 bases between. The CDR3 is made up of 11 amino acids. Germline values: CDR1 LNHDA, CDR2 SQIVND (reference sequence). The CDR3 nucleotides read TGTGCCAGACGGAGTGATCAGCCCCAGCATTTT. Its translation: CARRSDQPQHF. The full variable domain, rest sourced from reference TRBV19 and TRBJ1-5, is DGGITQSPKYLFRKEGQNVTLSCEQNLNHDAMYWYRQDPGQGLRLIYYSQIVNDFQKGDIAEGYSVSREKKESFPLTVTSAQKNPTAFYLCARRSDQPQHFGDGTRLSIL.

This clone was picked up a small number of times. J is TRBJ1-2 and V is TRBV3-1 (or the pseudogene TRBV3-2); D is possibly TRBD1 (6 bases). Trimming left V 5 bases short and J 7 bases short, with 11 bases between. The V gene's germline CDR1 is LGHDT and CDR2 YNNKEL (reference sequence). The CDR3 is made up of 12 amino acids. CDR3 DNA: TGTGCCAGCAGCTCACAGGGCGGTGGCTACACCTTC. Protein: CASSSQGGGYTF.

This clone occurred once. The chain recombines TRBV28 with TRBJ1-5; 11 positions match TRBD1. V trimming: 5 bases; J trimming: 6 bases; junction bases outside the gene matches: 9. CDR3 length equals 16 residues. Germline CDR1 is MDHEN and CDR2 is SYDVKM. The CDR3 DNA reads TGTGCCAGCAGTCCTGGGACAGGGGGTATCCGTCAGCCCCAGCATTTT. This translates into CASSPGTGGIRQPQHF.

The chain is built from TRBV19 and TRBJ2-1, with 8 positions matching TRBD1. J lost 8 bases, V lost 7 bases, and 16 bases had no gene match. This CDR3 region has 16 residues. The germline gives CDR1 LNHDA, CDR2 SQIVND (reference sequence). The CDR3 sequence is CASNTRQGPHIDEQFF. The CDR3 nucleotides read TGTGCCAGTAATACCCGACAGGGGCCGCATATCGATGAGCAGTTCTTC.

This chain's CDR3 is CASSVGTGSINEQFF. CDR3 in DNA: TGTGCCAGCAGCGTAGGGACAGGGTCGATCAATGAGCAGTTCTTC. This chain uses TRBV3-1 (or the pseudogene TRBV3-2) with TRBJ2-1; 9 nucleotides line up with TRBD1. The length of the CDR3 is 15 residues. With V trimmed by 5 bases and J by 6 bases, 8 bases remained unmatched. Germline V CDR1 and CDR2: LGHDT, YNNKEL (reference sequence).